This TCR beta chain was obtained from a study of blood T cells in healthy people across ages. With a J-beta primer mix and a sample-barcoded 5' primer, a second PCR ran about 6 to 11 cycles. TCRdb recomputed calls from the 5' RACE reads with MiXCR, one row per CDR3 protein. The table lists 1.4 million or so distinct CDR3 sequences, 42% of them singletons. Each donor gave approximately 9.7 milliliters of peripheral blood. Germline assignment: CDR1 SNHLY and CDR2 FYNNEI. This CDR3 region has 13 residues. With 7 bases clipped from V and 5 bases from J, the junction kept 7 bases outside the gene matches. The sample holds a few counts of this clonotype.

Material: blood. This TCR came from a young woman in good health. J is TRBJ1-1 and V is TRBV2; 7 nucleotides match TRBD1. CDR3 residues: CASKSQQGTEAFF. The CDR3 DNA follows: TGTGCCAGCAAATCACAACAGGGGACTGAAGCTTTCTTT.